This is a list of T cell receptor beta chains from one sample in a study of T cell responses to AZD1222 COVID-19 vaccine. Sequenced by immunoSEQ multiplex PCR; TCRdb stores in-frame clones only, minus some. The sample shows 150,000 to 200,000 clones, 90% of them seen only once. The sample was peripheral blood, taken 28 days after the second AZD1222 dose. The receptor set was obtained from an adult who received the AZD1222 COVID-19 vaccine. The CDR3 runs from the conserved cysteine through the conserved F or W. D genes are given only for firm matches. Not every row has a clone size; where given, it reads once, few, many or a size class.

TRBV7-2	NA	TRBJ2-7	NA	CASSLAPQGGLYEQYF	TGTGCCAGCAGCTTAGCCCCGCAGGGGGGTCTCTACGAGCAGTACTTC
TRBV15	NA	TRBJ1-5	NA	CATSSRLPDPPWGNQPQHF	TGTGCCACCAGCAGCCGGTTACCGGACCCTCCGTGGGGCAATCAGCCCCAGCATTTT
TRBV30	NA	TRBJ1-2	once	CAWSRDTRNYGYTF	TGTGCCTGGAGTCGGGACACGAGAAACTATGGCTACACCTTC
TRBV4-1	NA	TRBJ2-3	NA	CASSQDHGAGTDTQYF	TGCGCCAGCAGCCAAGATCATGGGGCGGGAACAGATACGCAGTATTTT
TRBV7-6	TRBD2	TRBJ2-1	NA	CASTRPSGSGNEQFF	TGTGCCAGCACTAGACCAAGCGGGAGCGGCAATGAGCAGTTCTTC
TRBV6-5	NA	TRBJ2-7	NA	CASGGLSSYEQYF	TGTGCCAGCGGGGGTTTGAGCTCCTACGAGCAGTACTTC
TRBV7-2	TRBD1	TRBJ2-5	NA	CASSAQQGSLYQETQYF	TGTGCCAGCAGCGCCCAACAGGGGTCATTGTACCAAGAGACCCAGTACTTC
TRBV4-3	NA	TRBJ2-7	NA	CASSLLGGLDYEQYF	TGCGCCAGCAGCCTCCTAGGCGGTCTTGACTACGAGCAGTACTTC
TRBV10-3	NA	TRBJ1-4	once	CAISEAGNEKLFF	TGTGCCATCAGTGAGGCGGGGAATGAAAAACTGTTTTTT
TRBV7-9	TRBD1	TRBJ2-7	NA	CASSPGTAFGEQYF	TGTGCCAGCAGCCCCGGGACAGCATTTGGAGAGCAGTACTTC
TRBV18	NA	TRBJ1-5	NA	CASSPQGFGNQPQHF	TGTGCCAGCTCACCACAAGGGTTTGGTAATCAGCCCCAGCATTTT
TRBV6-5	NA	TRBJ1-2	NA	CASSYSVPGSYGYTF	TGTGCCAGCAGTTACTCGGTGCCCGGTAGCTATGGCTACACCTTC
TRBV30	NA	TRBJ1-6	NA	CAWSPILVSPLHF	TGTGCCTGGAGTCCCATTTTAGTGTCACCCCTCCACTTT
TRBV12-3/TRBV12-4	NA	TRBJ2-7	NA	CASSLGRVEQYF	TGTGCCAGCAGTTTAGGCAGGGTCGAGCAGTACTTC
TRBV11-2	NA	TRBJ2-5	NA	CASSYPGTQETQYF	TGTGCCAGCAGCTACCCCGGGACACAAGAGACCCAGTACTTC
TRBV3-1/TRBV3-2	NA	TRBJ2-4	NA	CASSQEGSKNIQYF	TGTGCCAGCAGCCAAGAGGGGTCAAAAAACATTCAGTACTTC
TRBV5-1	NA	TRBJ1-5	NA	CADCWVGSLPDSNQPQHF	TGCGCCGATTGTTGGGTGGGCAGCTTACCTGATAGCAATCAGCCCCAGCATTTT